The 20 T cell receptor beta chains in this list originate from one sample, sequenced in a study of human T cells and chemical hapten exposure. TCRdb ran MiXCR on the RACE reads and lists one entry per CDR3 protein. The data contain approximately 89,000 distinct CDR3 sequences, approximately 10% of them singletons. The time point is: patch test 2, 6 weeks after DPC sensitization. Treatment: therapeutic diphenylcyclopropenone sensitization with weekly scalp DPC. The sample in question was whole blood, obtained in connection with sensitization to the hapten diphenylcyclopropenone (DPC). The receptors were sampled from a woman in her twenties or thirties with alopecia areata. Some clones in this sample may be carry-over from other donors' samples.

This clonotype was seen many times. V gene TRBV7-9 combines with J gene TRBJ2-3, with D unresolved. Trimming removed 3 bases from V and 4 bases from J, with 17 bases in between. CDR1 and CDR2 (germline): SEHNR, FQNEAQ (reference sequence). This CDR3 region has 16 residues. The CDR3 DNA is TGTGCCAGCAGCTTCCGGGCCTCTGGTGCCCCAGATACGCAGTATTTT. Amino acids: CASSFRASGAPDTQYF.

The rearrangement uses TRBV18 and TRBJ2-1; 12 bases match TRBD2. The CDR3 runs to 20 residues. Germline values: CDR1 KGHSH, CDR2 LQKENI. The V and J ends lost 4 bases and 0 bases, in that order; junction bases with no gene match: 13. The CDR3 reads CASSRVPGLAGPSSYNEQFF. The CDR3 nucleotides read TGTGCCAGCTCACGGGTTCCTGGACTAGCGGGGCCGAGCTCCTACAATGAGCAGTTCTTC.

The chain carries TRBV7-9 and TRBJ2-1; TRBD1 agrees at 8 bases. V lost 0 bases and J lost 0; bases outside the gene matches: 4. Germline CDR1 SEHNR, CDR2 FQNEAQ (reference sequence). The CDR3 contains 17 residues. The CDR3 is CASSLAGQASSYNEQFF. The CDR3, as DNA: TGTGCCAGCAGCTTAGCGGGACAGGCCAGCTCCTACAATGAGCAGTTCTTC.

Note on this clonotype: A much larger clone lies one base from this, so it may be a read error. The chain carries TRBV12-3 or TRBV12-4 and TRBJ2-3, with TRBD2 identical over 7 bases. This CDR3 has 13 residues. The CDR3 DNA is TGTGCCAGCAGTTTACTAGCGGCAGATACGCAGTTTTTT. Its translation: CASSLLAADTQFF.

This clonotype has only a few counts. The chain couples TRBV30 to TRBJ1-6, with 7 bases that match TRBD1. J lost 0 bases, V lost 2 bases, and 10 bases had no gene match. This CDR3 is built from 18 residues. The germline V gene has CDR1 GTSNPN and CDR2 SVGIG (reference sequence). In nucleotides, the CDR3 is TGTGCCTGGAGTCCCGGGACAGCTCTTGGCTCCTATAATTCACCCCTCCACTTT. Amino acid sequence: CAWSPGTALGSYNSPLHF.

This chain connects TRBV29-1 to TRBJ1-1, with a tentative D call TRBD1 (5 bases). The CDR3 extends over 12 amino acids. The V end lost 4 bases, the J end lost 4 bases, and 10 bases lay between the germline ends. In germline, CDR1 is SQVTM, CDR2 ANQGSEA. CDR3 DNA sequence: TGCAGCGTTGTAGGGGAGGGCACTGAAGCTTTCTTT. Translation: CSVVGEGTEAFF.

The chain employs TRBV6-2 or TRBV6-3 and TRBJ2-7; unclear D gene. The CDR3 contains 15 residues. Germline V CDR1 and CDR2: MNHEY, SVGEGT. Trimming shortened V by 0 bases and J by 0 bases, and 9 bases separated the two germline ends. For the CDR3, the DNA is TGTGCCAGCAGTTACTCGACACGGAGCTCCTACGAGCAGTACTTC. Translation gives CASSYSTRSSYEQYF.

This clonotype came up a few times. The J gene is TRBJ1-1, the V gene TRBV29-1; 8 bases are shared with TRBD1. CDR1 and CDR2 (germline): SQVTM, ANQGSEA. This CDR3 is 12 amino acids long. With V trimmed by 1 base and J by 11 bases, 6 bases remained unmatched. CDR3 nucleotides: TGCAGCGTTGAAGCAGGGGGCAGGATCGCTTTCTTT. Protein product: CSVEAGGRIAFF.

This clonotype came up many times. The J gene is TRBJ2-7, the V gene TRBV2; 14 positions match TRBD2. With 5 bases clipped from V and 7 bases from J, the junction kept 1 base outside the gene matches. Per germline, CDR1 SNHLY and CDR2 FYNNEI. There are 13 residues in the CDR3. CDR3 in amino acids: CASSRTSGREQYF. The CDR3 DNA reads TGTGCCAGCAGTAGGACTAGCGGGAGGGAGCAGTACTTC.

This clonotype was seen a handful of times. The rearrangement joins TRBV28 to TRBJ2-3, with 7 bases lining up with TRBD1. CDR3 length: 13 amino acids. Losses at the gene ends were 4 bases for V and 4 bases for J; bases not matched to a gene: 2. CDR1 MDHEN and CDR2 SYDVKM come from the germline V gene. The CDR3: CASSSQGADTQYF. The CDR3 nucleotides are TGTGCCAGCAGTTCGCAGGGGGCAGATACGCAGTATTTT.

This clonotype was seen more than once but under ten times. This chain links TRBV19 with TRBJ1-5; D is unresolved. Germline CDR1 LNHDA, CDR2 SQIVND (reference sequence). CDR3 size: 13 residues. The V and J ends lost 3 bases and 5 bases respectively, with 8 bases between them. Here the CDR3 reads CASSIFDDQPQHF. In DNA, the CDR3 is TGTGCCAGTAGTATCTTCGACGATCAGCCCCAGCATTTT. The full variable domain, its missing parts supplied by reference TRBV19 and TRBJ1-5, is DGGITQSPKYLFRKEGQNVTLSCEQNLNHDAMYWYRQDPGQGLRLIYYSQIVNDFQKGDIAEGYSVSREKKESFPLTVTSAQKNPTAFYLCASSIFDDQPQHFGDGTRLSIL.

This clonotype was observed a handful of times. This chain joins TRBV12-3 or TRBV12-4 and TRBJ2-2; 7 nucleotides line up with TRBD1. Trimming took 5 bases from V and 4 from J; bases not matched to a gene: 13. The CDR3 runs 17 residues. The CDR3 bases are TGTGCCAGCAGTCCCCCGATCCTGGACAGGAGCACCGGGGAGCTGTTTTTT. Amino acid sequence: CASSPPILDRSTGELFF.

This clonotype was seen ten or more times. The V gene is TRBV28, the J gene TRBJ2-3; D remains ambiguous. Germline CDR1 and CDR2: MDHEN and SYDVKM. V was pared by 2 bases and J by 4 bases, with 13 bases between. CDR3 length: 15 amino acids. In DNA, the CDR3 is TGTGCCAGCAGTTTACCAGGTCCGGACGCAGATACGCAGTATTTT. Residues: CASSLPGPDADTQYF.

The table lists this clonotype with a few counts. The genes are TRBV5-4 and TRBJ2-2, with 11 bases aligning to TRBD2. The length of the CDR3 is 15 residues. V lost 2 bases to trimming and J lost 6 bases; unmatched junction nucleotides: 3. Germline CDR1 and CDR2: SGHNT and YYREEE (reference sequence). This chain's CDR3 is CASSLLAGVAGELFF. The CDR3 DNA is TGTGCCAGCAGCTTACTAGCGGGAGTTGCCGGGGAGCTGTTTTTT.

This clonotype was recorded a few times. The chain combines TRBV19 with TRBJ1-2; D is unresolved. Germline values: CDR1 LNHDA, CDR2 SQIVND (reference sequence). CDR3 size: 11 residues. In nucleotides, the CDR3 is TGTGCTTCAGCAGGATCCTATGGCTACACCTTC. Its protein product is CASAGSYGYTF.

V and J are TRBV6-5 and TRBJ2-5, with 7 bases aligning to TRBD1. With 0 bases clipped from V and 4 bases from J, the junction kept 2 bases outside the gene matches. The germline V gene encodes CDR1 MNHEY and CDR2 SVGAGI. The CDR3 contains 14 residues. The CDR3 region is CASSYSYRGETQYF. CDR3 bases: TGTGCCAGCAGTTACTCGTACAGGGGAGAGACCCAGTACTTC.

To note about this clonotype: Sequence at one end of the junction differs from germline and may be a read error. J is TRBJ2-2 and V is TRBV18; the D is unclear. Germline values: CDR1 KGHSH, CDR2 LQKENI. There are 13 residues in the CDR3. CDR3 sequence reads: CASSPLNPGELFF. CDR3 DNA: TGTGCCAGCTCACCATTGAACCCCGGGGAGCTGTTTTTT. Complete variable domain (other parts from reference TRBV18 and TRBJ2-2): NAGVMQNPRHLVRRRGQEARLRCSPMKGHSHVYWYRQLPEEGLKFMVYLQKENIIDESGMPKERFSAEFPKEGPSILRIQQVVRGDSAAYFCASSPLNPGELFFGEGSRLTVL.

This clonotype was counted many times. The V gene is TRBV7-2, the J gene TRBJ2-3, with TRBD1 as a possible D gene (6 bases). The CDR3 extends over 15 amino acids. V was clipped by 1 base and J by 6 bases, with 14 bases between them. CDR1 SGHTA and CDR2 FQGNSA come from the germline V gene. CDR3 nucleotide sequence: TGTGCCAGCAGCTTAGATGCTGGGGGCTGGGATACGCAGTATTTT. This sequence encodes CASSLDAGGWDTQYF.

There are many counts of this clonotype. The chain links TRBV19 to TRBJ1-4; D call uncertain. The V gene lost 6 bases and the J gene lost 4 bases, with 6 bases spanning the gap. This CDR3 spans 12 amino acids. Germline CDR1 is LNHDA and CDR2 is SQIVND (reference sequence). CDR3 bases: TGTGCCAGTAGCCGCGATAATGAAAAACTGTTTTTT. Protein sequence: CASSRDNEKLFF.

This clonotype has just a few counts. The chain carries TRBV6-2 or TRBV6-3 and TRBJ2-3; 11 bases are a match to TRBD2. V lost 8 bases, J lost 3 bases, and 13 bases stayed unmatched. In germline, CDR1 is MNHEY, CDR2 SVGEGT. The CDR3 sequence is 17 residues long. The CDR3 DNA sequence: TGTGCCAGCCCCCTAGCGGGAGGAATTTTGAGGACAGATACGCAGTATTTT. It encodes CASPLAGGILRTDTQYF.